This T cell receptor beta chain was captured in a study of blood T cells in healthy people across ages. Using a J-beta primer mix together with a sample-barcoded 5' primer, a second PCR was run for about 6 to 11 cycles. Each cDNA molecule was tagged by a template-switch adaptor that had 12 random nucleotides. One entry per CDR3 protein results from TCRdb running MiXCR on the 5' RACE reads. The sample contains 890,000 or so distinct CDR3 sequences, about 59% of which appear only once. Each sample yielded at least 6 million isolated PBMCs. V shed 4 bases and J shed 4 bases, with 13 bases lying between them. The CDR3 runs to 14 residues. Germline V gene data show CDR1 as MNHNY and CDR2 as SVGAGI (reference sequence). General study findings and limits: As age increased, TCR beta diversity per million T cells fell in a roughly linear fashion.

In its sample, this clonotype was seen many times. Its antigen remains unidentified. Sample: blood. The genes are TRBV6-6 and TRBJ1-1, with a tentative D call TRBD1 (6 bases). The receptor was isolated from a man in his thirties or forties in good health. In DNA, the CDR3 is TGTGCCAGCAGTTCCGTGTTCAGGGGCACTGAAGCTTTCTTT. Translation: CASSSVFRGTEAFF.